The subject of this entry is one T cell receptor (beta chain). Its antigen is still unknown. Looked up from germline, CDR1 is MNHEY and CDR2 is SVGAGI. The CDR3 length is 18 residues. V shed 6 bases and J shed 0 bases, with 18 bases lying between them. This entry belongs to a study of T cells after yellow fever vaccination. General study points: The secondary T-cell response peaked on day 5, not day 15, but was weaker. Although most clonotypes did not, a small share appeared in both CD4 and CD8 compartments.

Each CDR3 protein gets one entry after TCRdb re-called the 5' RACE reads with MiXCR. The sample lists a few hundred thousand distinct CDR3 sequences, less than 9.5% seen once, with around 3.3% in the top ten. Sequencing was performed on CD4+ T cells sorted from PBMCs, taken 5 days after the yellow fever booster vaccination. This rearrangement joins TRBV6-5 to TRBJ2-6, with D perhaps matching TRBD1 (5 bases). The receptor was derived from a man aged 18 to 29 who received the YFV17D yellow fever vaccine. CDR3 sequence (DNA): TGTGCCAGCAGACGTCTCGTCACGACAGTCTCTGGGGCCAACGTCCTGACTTTC. Residues: CASRRLVTTVSGANVLTF.